This T cell receptor (beta chain) was identified during a study of blood T cells in healthy people across ages. Germline V gene lookup returns CDR1 DFQATT and CDR2 SNEGSKA (reference sequence). Deletions cut 0 bases from V and 9 bases from J, with 10 bases between. There are 12 residues in the CDR3. PCR was performed a second time for about 7 to 12 cycles using a sample-barcoded 5' primer and a J-beta primer mix. TCRdb itself ran the 5' RACE reads through MiXCR, one entry per CDR3 protein. This sample carries about 640,000 distinct CDR3 sequences, 25% to 30% of them seen once, and the ten largest clones take 15% to 17%. The study, taken as a whole, reports: Unknown donor CMV status possibly confounded expanded clonotype changes. Calculation of diversity from one million T cells yielded estimates considered to be underestimates.

The sample holds many counts of this clonotype. Antigen specificity is unknown. The sequencing sample was made of blood. The receptor's source is a woman over 75 in good health. V is TRBV20-1 and J is TRBJ2-3; possible D gene TRBD2, 6 bases. The CDR3 sequence: CSARDRGGTQYF. Here the CDR3 DNA reads TGCAGTGCTAGAGATCGTGGGGGGACGCAGTATTTT.